One T cell receptor (beta chain) is described in this entry. Its antigen remains unidentified. This entry belongs to a study of cytomegalovirus exposure and HLA in healthy donors. Study conclusions and caveats: There was a cluster of highly shared sequence variants that was likely a sequencing artifact.

CDR1 MNHNS and CDR2 SASEGT come from the germline V gene. The CDR3 consists of 19 residues. After removal of 3 bases from V and 1 base from J, the junction contained 10 bases not matched to a gene. Researchers ran the PCR with 60 Vbeta and 13 Jbeta primers. TCRdb keeps only in-frame clones here, not all; method: immunoSEQ multiplex PCR. Of 62,000 or so clones listed, 83% were seen once; the top ten hold around 4.5%. The receptor was derived from a man aged 25-40 years in good health and CMV-seronegative. The source material was PBMCs. The chain has TRBV6-1 and TRBJ2-1, with 12 bases matching TRBD2. The CDR3, as DNA: TGTGCCAGCAGTGACGCTCTACTAGCGGGAGGACCATCCTACAATGAGCAGTTCTTC. It is translated as CASSDALLAGGPSYNEQFF.